This T cell receptor (beta chain) appears in the sequencing data of a study of molecular identifiers for immune sequencing clone quantification. Study background: RNA from around 20,000 or 100,000 naive CD8 cells was split five ways in replicates, with four sequenced.

Germline V gene data show CDR1 as MDHEN and CDR2 as SYDVKM. The CDR3 has 13 residues. V lost 3 bases to trimming and J lost 2 bases, with 6 bases between them. TCRdb ran MiXCR on the PCR reads and lists one entry per CDR3 protein. This sample has about half a million distinct CDR3 sequences, with around 21% found just once. Sorting was used to obtain naive CD8 T cells (CD8+CD4-CCR7+CD45RA+). This clonotype was seen at least ten times. The gene calls are TRBV28 and TRBJ2-3, with no clear D. The sequencing input was naive CD8+ T cells from blood, with Jurkat cell RNA spiked in. Noted subset: FACS-sorted CD8+CD4-CCR7+CD45RA+ naive T cells. This sequence originates from a human donor in good health. Some libraries in this study had Jurkat cell RNA spiked in. CDR3 loop: CASSFRITDTQYF. CDR3 in DNA: TGTGCCAGCAGTTTTAGGATCACAGATACGCAGTATTTT.